The clone carrying this T cell receptor (beta chain) was found once. Its matching antigen is unknown. The source of the sample is a study of CD8 T cells in Susac syndrome. Regarding the study as a whole: The number of individuals included in the study's TCR sequencing and HLA analysis was acknowledged as relatively small.

Sequencing of TCR beta was carried out in blood CD8+ and CD4+ T cells. 0.5 to 1 ug RNA was reverse transcribed with random hexamers. Multiplex PCR with immunoSEQ amplified the TCR beta CDR3 across 54 Vbeta and 13 Jbeta. One entry per CDR3 protein, called by TCRdb with MiXCR from the immunoSEQ multiplex PCR reads. The sample consists of around 190,000 distinct CDR3 sequences, around 96% of them appearing once. Sequenced sample: CD8+ T cells from PBMCs. The TCR originated in a human donor with multiple sclerosis.

The CDR3 is CASSLWGSSYNEQFF. CDR3 bases: TGTGCCAGCAGTTTATGGGGTAGCTCCTACAATGAGCAGTTCTTC. J is TRBJ2-1 and V is TRBV27; D is unresolved. V was clipped by 1 base and J by 0 bases, with 7 bases between them. The CDR3 runs to 15 residues. CDR1 and CDR2 from the germline V gene are MNHEY and SMNVEV (reference sequence).